This passage covers 30 T cell receptor beta chains from one sample sequenced in a study of blood T cells in healthy people across ages. A second PCR, run for roughly 7 to 11 cycles, used a sample-barcoded 5' primer plus a J-beta primer mix. TCRdb re-derived calls from the 5' RACE reads in MiXCR, one entry per CDR3 protein. The sample records roughly 1,300,000 distinct CDR3 sequences, around 55% being singletons. Input material: blood. Receptors were obtained from a man between 18 and 29 years old in good health.

The gene calls are TRBV25-1 and TRBJ1-1, with D unresolved. This CDR3 comprises 13 residues. Germline values: CDR1 MGHDK, CDR2 SYGVNS. V was trimmed by 7 bases and J by 5 bases, leaving 14 bases between them. The CDR3: CASTDGRRTEAFF. In DNA, the CDR3 is TGTGCCAGCACAGATGGACGGCGGACTGAAGCTTTCTTT.

This rearrangement joins TRBV27 to TRBJ1-2; the D is unclear. V lost 4 bases and J lost 6, with 9 bases in between. The CDR3 loop spans 12 amino acids. Germline values: CDR1 MNHEY, CDR2 SMNVEV (reference sequence). CDR3 sequence (DNA): TGTGCCAGCAGTTCCCCAGGTCATGGCTACACCTTC. This encodes CASSSPGHGYTF.

J is TRBJ2-3 and V is TRBV6-5; perhaps D is TRBD1 or TRBD2 (5 bases each). This CDR3 has 16 amino acids. The V end lost 4 bases, the J end lost 5 bases, and 19 bases lay between the germline ends. CDR1 is MNHEY, CDR2 SVGAGI, per germline. CDR3 bases: TGTGCCAGCAGTTCCTATGGGACGGGGCGTAAAGATACGCAGTATTTT. Its translation is CASSSYGTGRKDTQYF.

In DNA form, the CDR3 reads TGCAGTCCGGCCGGGACTAGCGGGGGTTCTCGCAATGAGCAGTTCTTC. This encodes CSPAGTSGGSRNEQFF. V and J are TRBV20-1 and TRBJ2-1, with TRBD2 identical over 14 bases. The ends lost 8 bases at V and 6 bases at J; junction bases unmatched: 12. This CDR3 is 16 amino acids long. Germline V CDR1 and CDR2: DFQATT, SNEGSKA (reference sequence).

This clonotype was seen a single time. The J gene is TRBJ2-3, the V gene TRBV24-1; D gene unclear. CDR3 length: 13 amino acids. Deletions cut 4 bases from V and 6 bases from J, with 10 bases between. Germline-derived CDR1 and CDR2 are KGHDR and SFDVKD. The CDR3 is CATSDYLLDTQYF. In nucleotides, the CDR3 is TGTGCCACCAGTGACTACCTTCTGGATACGCAGTATTTT.

This rearrangement joins TRBV10-3 to TRBJ2-5; 9 positions agree with TRBD1. In germline, CDR1 is ENHRY, CDR2 SYGVKD. V shed 6 bases, J shed 4 bases, and the junction held 6 bases outside the gene matches. This CDR3 region has 14 residues. CDR3 sequence reads: CAIRDRGGGETQYF. In DNA form, the CDR3 reads TGTGCCATCAGGGACAGGGGAGGCGGAGAGACCCAGTACTTC.

J is TRBJ2-3 and V is TRBV6-1; 15 bases match TRBD2. With 4 bases clipped from V and 4 bases from J, the junction kept 6 bases outside the gene matches. The CDR3 length is 17 residues. The germline V gene has CDR1 MNHNS and CDR2 SASEGT. The chain's CDR3 is CASSAGLAGGPADTQYF. The CDR3 nucleotides are TGTGCCAGCAGTGCCGGACTAGCGGGAGGGCCGGCAGATACGCAGTATTTT.

This clonotype was seen a handful of times. The germline gene is not matched at one end of the junction; a read error may be the cause. V usage is TRBV5-1 and J usage is TRBJ2-7; 7 positions match TRBD2. The CDR3 runs to 14 residues. Germline values: CDR1 SGHRS, CDR2 YFSETQ. The DNA of the CDR3 is TGTGCCAGCAGCGGGACTCTGAGCTCCTACGAGCAGTACTTC. Translated, it gives CASSGTLSSYEQYF.

On this clonotype: A read error is possible here, since a much larger clone lies one base away. This sequence joins TRBV12-3 or TRBV12-4 and TRBJ2-1; D call uncertain. CDR3 length equals 12 residues. With 6 bases removed from V and 1 base from J, the gap between germline ends came to 4 bases. The CDR3 DNA reads TGTGCCAGCAGCTGGTCCTACAATGAGCAGTTCTTC. It codes for CASSWSYNEQFF.

This clonotype showed up just a few times. This rearrangement joins TRBV5-1 to TRBJ2-1, with D hard to call. The CDR3 runs 14 residues. The V gene lost 2 bases and the J gene lost 3 bases, with 9 bases spanning the gap. Germline assignment: CDR1 SGHRS and CDR2 YFSETQ. For the CDR3, the DNA is TGCGCCAGCAGCTTTCGCGCCTTCTACAATGAGCAGTTCTTC. Translating gives CASSFRAFYNEQFF.

The chain has TRBV7-2 and TRBJ2-2; D is undetermined. Trimming cost V 1 base and J 7 bases, with 7 bases left between them. Germline CDR1 and CDR2: SGHTA and FQGNSA. The CDR3 runs to 13 residues. CDR3 sequence: CASSLVGYGELFF. CDR3 bases: TGTGCCAGCAGCTTAGTCGGATACGGGGAGCTGTTTTTT.

This clonotype turned up a few times. The chain recombines TRBV29-1 with TRBJ2-5, with unresolved D. Trimming stripped 6 bases from V and 5 bases from J, with 16 bases between. Germline lookup yields CDR1 SQVTM and CDR2 ANQGSEA. The CDR3 totals 13 residues. The CDR3 here is CSVDKAIGETQYF. For the CDR3, the DNA is TGCAGCGTAGACAAAGCGATAGGGGAGACCCAGTACTTC.

This clonotype was observed many times. This chain links TRBV20-1 with TRBJ2-7, with D perhaps being TRBD1 or TRBD2 (5 bases each). Trimming cost V 3 bases and J 4 bases, with 22 bases left between them. Germline-derived CDR1 and CDR2 are DFQATT and SNEGSKA (reference sequence). This CDR3 contains 16 residues. Here the CDR3 reads CSARPGEQGDIYEQYF. CDR3 DNA: TGCAGTGCTAGGCCCGGCGAGCAGGGAGATATTTACGAGCAGTACTTC.

This chain joins TRBV5-8 and TRBJ1-5; D is possibly TRBD1 (6 bases). CDR1 is SGHTS and CDR2 is YDEGEE in the germline V gene. CDR3 length: 14 residues. The germline V and J ends were trimmed by 2 bases and 4 bases, with 10 bases remaining between them. CDR3 amino acids: CASSFDRRNQPQHF. The DNA for the CDR3 is TGTGCCAGCAGCTTCGACAGGAGGAATCAGCCCCAGCATTTT.

This clonotype was seen a few times. A much larger clone sits a single nucleotide away, making a read error possible. The chain couples TRBV2 to TRBJ2-7; 9 bases agree with TRBD2. The germline V gene encodes CDR1 SNHLY and CDR2 FYNNEI. The CDR3 consists of 16 residues. Losses at the gene ends were 3 bases for V and 7 bases for J; bases not matched to a gene: 13. CDR3: CASSEVRLAVYNEQYF. In DNA form, the CDR3 reads TGTGCCAGCAGTGAGGTGAGACTAGCGGTCTACAATGAGCAGTACTTC.

A few counts support this clonotype. The chain links TRBV11-2 to TRBJ2-1; D is undetermined. The length of the CDR3 is 13 residues. CDR1 and CDR2 from the germline V gene are SGHAT and FQNNGV. V was pared by 3 bases and J by 8 bases, with 11 bases between. In DNA, the CDR3 is TGTGCCAGCAGCTTGGGATATCGGGATGAGCAGTTCTTC. This gives the protein CASSLGYRDEQFF.

The chain joins TRBV10-3 to TRBJ1-1; TRBD1 aligns across 7 bases. CDR3 length equals 17 residues. Trimming cost V 3 bases and J 0 bases; bases outside gene matches: 10. Germline CDR1 ENHRY, CDR2 SYGVKD. The DNA of the CDR3 is TGTGCCATCAGTGAAAGGGAAGGGGGCGGCATGAACACTGAAGCTTTCTTT. It is translated as CAISEREGGGMNTEAFF.

The rearrangement uses TRBV6-1 and TRBJ2-7, with D possibly called TRBD1 or TRBD2 (5 bases each). The CDR3 contains 16 residues. Deletions cut 6 bases from V and 0 bases from J, with 18 bases between. CDR1 and CDR2 from the germline V gene are MNHNS and SASEGT. The CDR3 region has the DNA TGTGCCAGCAGCCGTAAAGGGTCAGGGAGCTCCTACGAGCAGTACTTC. Protein: CASSRKGSGSSYEQYF.

The J gene is TRBJ2-3, the V gene TRBV4-2; D uncertain. CDR3 length: 12 amino acids. The germline CDR1 and CDR2 sequences are LGHNA and YNFKEQ. Trimming took 0 bases from V and 8 from J, leaving 6 bases between them. The CDR3 DNA follows: TGTGCCAGCAGCCAAGAGTTGAGTACGCAGTATTTT. The encoded protein is CASSQELSTQYF.

This clonotype was seen a few times. The chain links TRBV27 to TRBJ1-2; 7 bases are a match to TRBD1. This CDR3 has 15 amino acids. The V and J ends lost 6 bases and 3 bases, in that order; junction bases with no gene match: 10. The germline V gene encodes CDR1 MNHEY and CDR2 SMNVEV (reference sequence). CDR3 nucleotides: TGTGCCAGCAGGCAAGACTCGGGACAGTACTATGGCTACACCTTC. Residues: CASRQDSGQYYGYTF.

This clonotype has a handful of counts. This chain links TRBV7-2 with TRBJ2-7; TRBD1 aligns across 7 bases. V lost 5 bases and J lost 3; bases outside the gene matches: 10. Germline CDR1 reads SGHTA; CDR2 reads FQGNSA. There are 15 residues in the CDR3. The CDR3 sequence: CASSRMSQGVYEQYF. Here the CDR3 DNA reads TGTGCCAGCAGCCGGATGAGTCAGGGGGTCTACGAGCAGTACTTC.

The V gene is TRBV27, the J gene TRBJ1-2; D is possibly TRBD1 (6 bases). CDR3 length: 13 amino acids. Trimming removed 3 bases from V and 4 bases from J, with 9 bases in between. CDR1 is MNHEY and CDR2 is SMNVEV in the germline V gene (reference sequence). CDR3: CASSFQGTYGYTF. In DNA form, the CDR3 reads TGTGCCAGCAGTTTTCAGGGGACCTATGGCTACACCTTC.

This clonotype was seen once. The chain has TRBV7-6 and TRBJ2-7; 9 bases fit TRBD2. The CDR3 length is 17 residues. V gave up 5 bases and J gave up 4 bases; unmatched junction bases: 15. Germline CDR1 reads SGHVS; CDR2 reads FNYEAQ. CDR3 sequence reads: CASSQKLAGVTSYEQYF. As DNA, the CDR3 is TGTGCCAGCAGCCAGAAACTAGCGGGCGTGACGAGTTACGAGCAGTACTTC.

This clonotype was found once. The genes are TRBV5-1 and TRBJ2-1; 11 bases map to TRBD2. V shed 2 bases and J 6 bases; nucleotides not matched to a gene: 7. This CDR3 has 16 residues. Germline lookup yields CDR1 SGHRS and CDR2 YFSETQ. The CDR3, as DNA: TGCGCCAGCAGCTTCGTCACTAGCGGGGGAGGCAATGAGCAGTTCTTC. It codes for CASSFVTSGGGNEQFF.

V usage is TRBV5-1 and J usage is TRBJ1-5; D is possibly TRBD1 (6 bases). This CDR3 is built from 14 residues. Germline V CDR1 and CDR2: SGHRS, YFSETQ. Between the trimmed V and J ends, which lost 3 bases and 7 bases, there was a span of 14 bases. The CDR3 spells CASSSEGGSQPQHF. The CDR3 DNA follows: TGCGCCAGCAGCTCCGAGGGGGGGAGCCAGCCCCAGCATTTT.

The V and J genes are TRBV4-3 and TRBJ2-6; D is undetermined. This CDR3 is 15 amino acids long. Trimming left V 6 bases short and J 2 bases short, with 11 bases between. Germline CDR1 reads LGHNA; CDR2 reads YSLEER. CDR3 in amino acids: CASSPRSAGANVLTF. Written as DNA, the CDR3 is TGCGCCAGCAGTCCTCGGTCCGCTGGGGCCAACGTCCTGACTTTC.

In its sample, this clonotype was seen once. This chain joins TRBV5-1 and TRBJ2-5, with 7 bases lining up with TRBD2. Germline V CDR1 and CDR2: SGHRS, YFSETQ. The trim removed 0 bases at V and 11 bases at J, leaving 19 bases unmatched. This CDR3 has 17 amino acids. In nucleotides, the CDR3 is TGCGCCAGCAGCTTGGGGACCTACCGGGACTACTACAATGAGCAGTACTTC. This translates into CASSLGTYRDYYNEQYF.

The chain has TRBV15 and TRBJ2-5; the match to TRBD2 covers 12 bases. The CDR3 length is 17 residues. From germline, CDR1 is LNHNV and CDR2 YYDKDF (reference sequence). V trimming: 3 bases; J trimming: 11 bases; junction bases outside the gene matches: 16. DNA for the CDR3: TGTGCCACCAGCAGGACTAGCGGGGGTCTCGTCTACAATGAGCAGTACTTC. This translates into CATSRTSGGLVYNEQYF.

The chain couples TRBV12-3 or TRBV12-4 to TRBJ1-6; maybe TRBD1 (6 bases). Trimming took off 2 bases at V and 9 bases at J, with 14 bases between the two ends. This CDR3 spans 15 amino acids. The CDR3 coding sequence is TGTGCCAGCAGTTTAAGGGGGGCGGACTCTTCACCCCTCCACTTT. Protein: CASSLRGADSSPLHF.

The chain is built from TRBV15 and TRBJ1-2; no clear D. Germline V gives CDR1 LNHNV, CDR2 YYDKDF (reference sequence). V dropped 5 bases and J dropped 5 bases, with 21 bases sitting between them. The CDR3 runs to 16 residues. The CDR3 region has the DNA TGTGCCACCAGCCTGGGCCCAGGTTACAGTGGGTATGGCTACACCTTC. This gives the protein CATSLGPGYSGYGYTF.